What follows are 11 T cell receptor beta chains derived from one specimen sequenced in a study of CD8+ T cells in alopecia areata. RNA extraction was followed by reverse transcription into cDNA, which acted as the sequencing template. Generated by immunoSEQ multiplex PCR, the TCRdb table keeps only in-frame clones and is missing some. The profile shows approximately 91,000 clones, roughly 47% of them singletons. Sequenced material: CD4+ T cells sorted from blood. The source of these receptors is a human donor with alopecia areata.

This clone was observed a few times. The chain has TRBV29-1 and TRBJ2-1; 9 positions match TRBD2. Looked up from germline, CDR1 is SQVTM and CDR2 is ANQGSEA. The CDR3 sequence is 14 residues long. J was trimmed by 3 bases and V by 7 bases; bases with no gene match: 7. CDR3 nucleotides: TGCAGCGCCCATCTACTAGCGGGCTACAATGAGCAGTTCTTC. Translation: CSAHLLAGYNEQFF.

This clone was recorded a few times. The chain couples TRBV19 to TRBJ1-1, with 7 nucleotides matching TRBD1. CDR3 length equals 13 residues. With 7 bases clipped from V and 4 bases from J, the junction kept 6 bases outside the gene matches. Per germline, CDR1 LNHDA and CDR2 SQIVND (reference sequence). CDR3 coding DNA: TGTGCCAGTAACCCCAGGGGGATCACTGAAGCTTTCTTT. Residues: CASNPRGITEAFF.

J is TRBJ1-1 and V is TRBV29-1; D remains unclear. This CDR3 spans 12 amino acids. Germline V gives CDR1 SQVTM, CDR2 ANQGSEA. V lost 4 bases and J lost 5, with 11 bases in between. CDR3 sequence: CSVGAGGTEAFF. The CDR3, as DNA: TGCAGCGTTGGGGCGGGAGGGACTGAAGCTTTCTTT.

CDR3 residues: CASSLPDRVDEQYF. As DNA, the CDR3 is TGCGCCAGCAGCTTGCCCGACAGGGTCGACGAGCAGTACTTC. This chain connects TRBV5-1 to TRBJ2-7, with TRBD1 identical over 7 bases. With 1 base clipped from V and 5 bases from J, the junction kept 6 bases outside the gene matches. This CDR3 comprises 14 residues. Germline V gene sequence: CDR1 SGHRS, CDR2 YFSETQ.

This clone was counted a few times. The rearrangement links TRBV11-2 to TRBJ2-5; D gene unclear. The CDR3 contains 15 residues. Germline CDR1 reads SGHAT; CDR2 reads FQNNGV. The V gene lost 4 bases and the J gene lost 3 bases, with 15 bases spanning the gap. The CDR3 loop is CASSSESGPKETQYF. For the CDR3, the DNA is TGTGCCAGCAGCTCTGAGTCGGGTCCGAAAGAGACCCAGTACTTC. Combining the CDR3 with reference TRBV11-2 and TRBJ2-5 gives the whole variable domain EAGVAQSPRYKIIEKRQSVAFWCNPISGHATLYWYQQILGQGPKLLIQFQNNGVVDDSQLPKDRFSAERLKGVDSTLKIQPAKLEDSAVYLCASSSESGPKETQYFGPGTRLLVL.

This clone was observed a few times. The chain joins TRBV29-1 to TRBJ2-1; 8 nucleotides match TRBD1. Germline CDR1 SQVTM, CDR2 ANQGSEA. V was pared by 2 bases and J by 0 bases, with 9 bases of the junction left unmatched. The CDR3 runs to 17 residues. CDR3: CSVEIGQGVYSYNEQFF. The CDR3 DNA reads TGCAGCGTTGAAATTGGACAGGGCGTGTACTCCTACAATGAGCAGTTCTTC.

The chain combines TRBV2 with TRBJ2-1; perhaps TRBD1 as D (6 bases). Germline-derived CDR1 and CDR2 are SNHLY and FYNNEI. CDR3 length: 13 residues. The germline V and J ends were trimmed by 8 bases and 7 bases, with 15 bases remaining between them. For the CDR3, the DNA is TGTGCCAGCGACAGGCAAGTTAGGAATGAGCAGTTCTTC. Its protein is CASDRQVRNEQFF.

Only a few counts were recorded for this clone. This chain joins TRBV29-1 and TRBJ2-7, with TRBD1 matching over 9 bases. In germline, CDR1 is SQVTM, CDR2 ANQGSEA. The trim removed 7 bases at V and 6 bases at J, leaving 4 bases unmatched. The CDR3 covers 11 residues. The CDR3 sequence: CSGTGAREQYF. CDR3 DNA: TGCAGCGGGACAGGGGCACGCGAGCAGTACTTC.

The chain recombines TRBV25-1 with TRBJ2-6; D gene unclear. The CDR3 sequence is 12 residues long. Trimming shortened V by 5 bases and J by 8 bases, and 7 bases separated the two germline ends. Germline V gene sequence: CDR1 MGHDK, CDR2 SYGVNS. The CDR3 loop is CASSKGSNVLTF. The CDR3 DNA follows: TGTGCCAGCAGTAAGGGATCCAACGTCCTGACTTTC. The full variable domain, its missing parts supplied by reference TRBV25-1 and TRBJ2-6, is EADIYQTPRYLVIGTGKKITLECSQTMGHDKMYWYQQDPGMELHLIHYSYGVNSTEKGDLSSESTVSRIRTEHFPLTLESARPSHTSQYLCASSKGSNVLTFGAGSRLTVL.

The rearrangement links TRBV6-6 to TRBJ2-7, with D unclear. The germline CDR1 and CDR2 sequences are MNHNY and SVGAGI (reference sequence). V lost 2 bases, J lost 0 bases, and 5 bases lay in between. The CDR3 runs to 13 residues. The DNA of the CDR3 is TGTGCCAGCAGTTACCTGACCTCCTACGAGCAGTACTTC. It translates to CASSYLTSYEQYF.

The chain is built from TRBV5-1 and TRBJ2-3; D uncertain. The germline gives CDR1 SGHRS, CDR2 YFSETQ. CDR3 length: 14 amino acids. V lost 5 bases and J 2 bases, leaving 12 bases between the germline ends. In DNA form, the CDR3 reads TGCGCCAGCAGACCCGAACCCCCCACAGATACGCAGTATTTT. It is translated as CASRPEPPTDTQYF.